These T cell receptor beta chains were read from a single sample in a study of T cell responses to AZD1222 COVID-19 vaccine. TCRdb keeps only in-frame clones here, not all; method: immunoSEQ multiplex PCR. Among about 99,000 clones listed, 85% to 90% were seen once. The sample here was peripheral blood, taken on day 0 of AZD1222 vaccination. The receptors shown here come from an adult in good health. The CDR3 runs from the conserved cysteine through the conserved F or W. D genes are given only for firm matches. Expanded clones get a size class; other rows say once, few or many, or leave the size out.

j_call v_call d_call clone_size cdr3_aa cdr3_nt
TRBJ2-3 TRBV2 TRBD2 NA CASSGTSGSEDTQYF TGTGCCAGCAGTGGGACTAGCGGGAGTGAAGATACGCAGTATTTT
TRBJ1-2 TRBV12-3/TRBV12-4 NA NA CASSYTQYGYTF TGTGCCAGCAGTTATACACAGTATGGCTACACCTTC
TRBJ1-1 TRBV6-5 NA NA CASSYSYGRVTEAFF TGTGCCAGCAGTTACTCGTATGGCAGGGTGACTGAAGCTTTCTTT
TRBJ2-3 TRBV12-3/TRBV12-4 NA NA CASSFSGTQYF TGTGCCAGCAGTTTTAGCGGTACGCAGTATTTT
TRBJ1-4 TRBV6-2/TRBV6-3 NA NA CASSWGRDGNEKLFF TGTGCCAGCAGTTGGGGCCGGGACGGCAATGAAAAACTGTTTTTT
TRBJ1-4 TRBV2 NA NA CASSEVRGAYEKLFF TGTGCCAGCAGTGAAGTGAGAGGGGCCTATGAAAAACTGTTTTTT
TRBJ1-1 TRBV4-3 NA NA CASSSGMNTEAFF TGCGCCAGCAGCTCAGGGATGAACACTGAAGCTTTCTTT
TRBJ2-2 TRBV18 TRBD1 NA CASSPGQGATGELFF TGTGCCAGCTCACCGGGACAGGGGGCGACCGGGGAGCTGTTTTTT
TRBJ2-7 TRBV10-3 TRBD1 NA CATGQVTYEQYF TGTGCCACGGGACAGGTTACTTACGAGCAGTACTTC
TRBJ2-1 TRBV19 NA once CASTYRAGYNEQFF TGTGCCAGTACCTATAGAGCGGGCTACAATGAGCAGTTCTTC
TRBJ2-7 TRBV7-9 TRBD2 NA CASSLAVASGVTSYEQYF TGTGCCAGCAGCTTAGCGGTCGCTAGCGGAGTTACTTCCTACGAGCAGTACTTC
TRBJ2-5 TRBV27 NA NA CASSLKGFGETQYF TGTGCCAGCAGTCTTAAGGGGTTCGGAGAGACCCAGTACTTC
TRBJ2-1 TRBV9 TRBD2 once CASSVELAGSYNEQFF TGTGCCAGCAGCGTAGAGCTAGCGGGATCCTACAATGAGCAGTTCTTC
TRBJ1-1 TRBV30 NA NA CAWRPRGYTEAFF TGTGCCTGGAGGCCCCGCGGATACACTGAAGCTTTCTTT
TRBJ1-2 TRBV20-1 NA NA CSGSNYGYTF TGCAGTGGCTCTAACTATGGCTACACCTTC
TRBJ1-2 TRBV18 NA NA CASSSDTALNYGYTF TGTGCCAGCTCCTCAGACACAGCACTTAACTATGGCTACACCTTC
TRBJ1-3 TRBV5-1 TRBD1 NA CASSRTGTGEGNTIYF TGCGCCAGCAGCAGGACCGGGACAGGGGAAGGAAACACCATATATTTT
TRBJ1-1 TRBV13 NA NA CASSLGQRNTEAFF TGTGCCAGCAGCTTAGGCCAGAGGAACACTGAAGCTTTCTTT
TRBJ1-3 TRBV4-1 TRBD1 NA CASSQLTGAGNTIYF TGCGCCAGCAGCCAGTTGACAGGGGCTGGAAACACCATATATTTT
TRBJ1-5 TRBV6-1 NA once CASSELGRDNQPQHF TGTGCCAGCAGTGAATTGGGGAGAGACAATCAGCCCCAGCATTTT
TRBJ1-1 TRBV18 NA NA CASSPGQRMNTEAFF TGTGCCAGCTCACCAGGACAGAGAATGAACACTGAAGCTTTCTTT
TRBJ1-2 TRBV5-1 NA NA CASSLGSTNYGYTF TGCGCCAGCAGCTTAGGAAGTACTAACTATGGCTACACCTTC
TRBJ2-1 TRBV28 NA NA CASRVQSSYNEQFF TGTGCCAGCAGGGTCCAGAGCTCCTACAATGAGCAGTTCTTC
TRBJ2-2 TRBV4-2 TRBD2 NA CASSQDPPGLSTGELFF TGTGCCAGCAGCCAAGATCCCCCGGGACTATCCACCGGGGAGCTGTTTTTT
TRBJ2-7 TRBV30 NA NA CAWSVLGVVYEQYF TGTGCCTGGAGTGTACTTGGGGTGGTCTACGAGCAGTACTTC
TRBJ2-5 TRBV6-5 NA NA CASSYSKAAQETQYF TGTGCCAGCAGTTACTCGAAGGCGGCGCAAGAGACCCAGTACTTC
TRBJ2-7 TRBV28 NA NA CASSFGGLSYEQYF TGTGCCAGCAGTTTCGGCGGGTTAAGTTACGAGCAGTACTTC
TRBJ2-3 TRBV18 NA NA CASSPPTTDTQYF TGTGCCAGCTCACCACCTACCACAGATACGCAGTATTTT
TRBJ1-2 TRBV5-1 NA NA CASSTDGNYGYTF TGCGCCAGCAGCACGGACGGTAACTATGGCTACACCTTC
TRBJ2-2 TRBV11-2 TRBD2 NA CASSLGLAGSFPGELFF TGTGCCAGCAGCTTAGGACTAGCGGGCTCTTTCCCCGGGGAGCTGTTTTTT
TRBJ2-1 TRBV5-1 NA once CASRDAYKPYNEQFF TGCGCCAGCAGGGATGCTTATAAGCCCTACAATGAGCAGTTCTTC
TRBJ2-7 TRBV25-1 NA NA CASSGSRAPPIYEQYF TGTGCCAGCAGCGGAAGCAGGGCCCCACCTATTTACGAGCAGTACTTC
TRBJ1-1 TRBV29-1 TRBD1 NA CSVEDYRGNTEAFF TGCAGCGTTGAAGACTACAGGGGTAACACTGAAGCTTTCTTT
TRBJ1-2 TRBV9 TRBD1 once CASSVDDGTVANYGYTF TGTGCCAGCAGCGTAGACGACGGGACAGTAGCTAACTATGGCTACACCTTC
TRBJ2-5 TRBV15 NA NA CATMSGKSGRIQETQYF TGTGCCACCATGTCGGGTAAAAGCGGGCGTATACAAGAGACCCAGTACTTC
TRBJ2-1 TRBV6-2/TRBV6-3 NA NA CASSYSTTNEQFF TGTGCCAGCAGTTACTCGACGACGAATGAGCAGTTCTTC
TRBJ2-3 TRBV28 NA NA CASSLSVGGADTQYF TGTGCCAGCAGTTTGTCAGTCGGGGGCGCAGATACGCAGTATTTT
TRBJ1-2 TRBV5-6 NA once CASSLDGTIRGYTF TGTGCCAGCAGCTTAGACGGAACTATTAGAGGCTACACCTTC
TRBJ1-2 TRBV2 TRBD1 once CASSEGGTGHYGYTF TGTGCCAGCAGTGAAGGGGGGACAGGGCACTATGGCTACACCTTC
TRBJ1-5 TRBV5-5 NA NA CASSLYGGVNQPQHF TGTGCCAGCAGCTTGTATGGAGGTGTCAATCAGCCCCAGCATTTT
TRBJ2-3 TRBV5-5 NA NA CASSSISSFSDTQYF TGTGCCAGCAGCTCGATTTCTTCTTTCTCAGATACGCAGTATTTT
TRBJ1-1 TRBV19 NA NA CASSIGRGSGSEAFF TGTGCCAGTAGTATCGGCAGGGGATCTGGTTCTGAAGCTTTCTTT